Included here is one T cell receptor beta chain sequence, with context. Germline-derived CDR1 and CDR2 are SGHTA and FQGNSA. The CDR3 is 15 residues long. The V segment lost 5 bases and the J segment 2 bases; nucleotides outside the gene matches: 7. Study processing details: Researchers report that nucleated cell counts were estimated from reference gene primer amplification. The table came from immunoSEQ multiplex PCR; TCRdb's copy has only in-frame clones and leaves some out. For V, J and clone size, that table is used; D and trimming come from the DNA. This table holds about 14,000 clones, 80% to 90% found once. The data originate from a study of blood T cell repertoires in COVID-19. For the study at large: The United States, Italy and Spain supplied acute and convalescent COVID-19 samples. From T cells, B-cell-depleted T cells, or PBMCs came the material, which was cDNA or gDNA.

The source of this sequence is a woman aged 45-60 years with active or convalescent COVID-19. The source material was peripheral blood. The V call is TRBV7-2, the J call TRBJ2-7; 9 bases map to TRBD1. CDR3 residues: CASSPWGQGPYEQYF. In DNA form, the CDR3 reads TGTGCCAGCAGCCCCTGGGGACAGGGTCCCTACGAGCAGTACTTC.